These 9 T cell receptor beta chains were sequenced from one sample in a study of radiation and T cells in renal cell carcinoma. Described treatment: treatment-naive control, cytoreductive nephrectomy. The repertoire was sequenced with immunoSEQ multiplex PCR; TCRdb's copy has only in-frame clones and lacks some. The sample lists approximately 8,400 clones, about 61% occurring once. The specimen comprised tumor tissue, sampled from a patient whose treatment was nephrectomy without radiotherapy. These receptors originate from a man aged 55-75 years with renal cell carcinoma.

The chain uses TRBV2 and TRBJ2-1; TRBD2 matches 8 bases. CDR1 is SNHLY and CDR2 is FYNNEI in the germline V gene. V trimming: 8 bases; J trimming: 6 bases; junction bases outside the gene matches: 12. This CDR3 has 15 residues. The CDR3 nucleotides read TGTGCCAGCTTCGGGACGGGGGGGCTCGGCAATGAGCAGTTCTTC. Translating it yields CASFGTGGLGNEQFF.

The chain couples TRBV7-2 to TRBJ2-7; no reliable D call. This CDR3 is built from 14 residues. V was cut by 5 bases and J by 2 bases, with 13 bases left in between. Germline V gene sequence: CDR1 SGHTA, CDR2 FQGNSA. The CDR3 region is CASSPPLNPYEQYF. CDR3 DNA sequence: TGTGCCAGCAGCCCGCCTTTGAACCCCTACGAGCAGTACTTC.

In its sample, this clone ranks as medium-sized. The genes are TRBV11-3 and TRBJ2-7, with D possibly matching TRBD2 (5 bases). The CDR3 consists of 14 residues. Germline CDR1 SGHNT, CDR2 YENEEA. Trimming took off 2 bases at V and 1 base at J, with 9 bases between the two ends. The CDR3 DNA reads TGTGCCAGCAGCTTACGAGGGTATTCCTACGAGCAGTACTTC. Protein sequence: CASSLRGYSYEQYF.

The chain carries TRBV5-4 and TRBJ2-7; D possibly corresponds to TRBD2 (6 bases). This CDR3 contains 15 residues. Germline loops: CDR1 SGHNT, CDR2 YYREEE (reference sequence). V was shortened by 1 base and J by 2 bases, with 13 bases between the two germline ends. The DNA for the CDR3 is TGTGCCAGCAGCTTGAGTGCGGGGACGGCCTACGAGCAGTACTTC. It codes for CASSLSAGTAYEQYF.

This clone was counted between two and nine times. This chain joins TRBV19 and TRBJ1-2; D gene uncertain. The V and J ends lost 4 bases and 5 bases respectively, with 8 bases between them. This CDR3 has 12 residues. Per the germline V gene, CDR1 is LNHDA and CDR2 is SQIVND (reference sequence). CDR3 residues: CASSTREYGYTF. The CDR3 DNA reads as TGTGCCAGTAGTACTCGGGAATATGGCTACACCTTC.

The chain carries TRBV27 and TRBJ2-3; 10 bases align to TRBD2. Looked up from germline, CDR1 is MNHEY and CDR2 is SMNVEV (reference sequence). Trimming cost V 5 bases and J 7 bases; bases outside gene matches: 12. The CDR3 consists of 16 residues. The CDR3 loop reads CASSPWTSGPRYTQYF. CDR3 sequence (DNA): TGTGCCAGCAGTCCCTGGACTAGCGGACCGCGGTATACGCAGTATTTT.

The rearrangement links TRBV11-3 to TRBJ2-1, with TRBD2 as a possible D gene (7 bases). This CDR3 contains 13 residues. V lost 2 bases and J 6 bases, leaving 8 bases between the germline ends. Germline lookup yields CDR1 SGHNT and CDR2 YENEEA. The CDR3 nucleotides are TGTGCCAGCAGCTTAAGGGGGGGCAATGAGCAGTTCTTC. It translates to CASSLRGGNEQFF.

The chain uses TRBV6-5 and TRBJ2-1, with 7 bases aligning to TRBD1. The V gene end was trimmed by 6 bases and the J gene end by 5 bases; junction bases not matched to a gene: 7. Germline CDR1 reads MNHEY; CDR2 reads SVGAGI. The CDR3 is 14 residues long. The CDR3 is CASSPYGTDNEQFF. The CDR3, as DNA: TGTGCCAGCAGCCCTTATGGGACAGACAATGAGCAGTTCTTC.

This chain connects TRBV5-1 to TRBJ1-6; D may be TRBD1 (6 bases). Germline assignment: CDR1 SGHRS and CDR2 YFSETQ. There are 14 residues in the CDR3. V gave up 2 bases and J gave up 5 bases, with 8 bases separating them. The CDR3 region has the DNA TGCGCCAGCAGCTTTACAGGGAATAATTCACCCCTCCACTTT. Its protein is CASSFTGNNSPLHF.